This T cell receptor (beta chain) was captured by sequencing in a study of T cells in tumors after PD-1 blockade. Looking at the study overall: Excluded were patients with checkpoint blockade, immunosuppressants, or radiotherapy or other anti-cancer therapy within 4 weeks. Each patient got pembrolizumab 200 mg every 3 weeks or cemiplimab 350 mg every 2 weeks.

Points on this clone: Its antigen is unknown.

Regarding the study as a whole: Blood contained about 38% of the tumor's TCR clonotypes.

V dropped 2 bases and J dropped 7 bases, with 14 bases sitting between them. The CDR3 loop spans 15 amino acids. The germline CDR1 and CDR2 sequences are MNHNS and SASEGT. Method: immunoSEQ multiplex PCR; TCRdb's copy keeps in-frame clones and lacks some. The sample records tens of thousands of clones, roughly four fifths being singletons. This specimen consisted of PBMCs, obtained after anti-PD-1 treatment. V usage is TRBV6-1 and J usage is TRBJ1-4; D is undetermined. This clonotype was obtained from a human donor with basal cell carcinoma. The CDR3 DNA reads TGTGCCAGCAGTGAAATCCAGAATCGGGTTGAAAAACTGTTTTTT. Protein: CASSEIQNRVEKLFF.